This TCR beta chain was found in a study of T cells after yellow fever vaccination (dated by TCRdb to about 2019). General notes on the study: The SMART-Seq v4 Ultra Low Input RNA kit was used to prepare libraries from fractions with low cell numbers. To follow T-cell clones before and after primary and booster YFV17D yellow fever vaccination, bulk TCR alpha and beta repertoires were sequenced over time. Blood samples were taken at several timepoints before and after primary and secondary immunization, and bulk PBMC replicates and cell subsets were isolated. The cohort comprised two healthy male donors, one aged 18 to 30 and one aged 30 to 40 years.

The sample holds a few counts of this clonotype. Its antigen is unknown. No base-level quality is on record; no much larger clone is a single base apart. From the cysteine through the phenylalanine, the CDR3 covers 14 amino acids. The sequence is cut down to CDR3 DNA, 42 bases in frame from base 1. V lost 5 bases and J lost 3 bases; the stretch between them is 11 bases long. The treatment or condition label of this sample denotes: live attenuated yellow fever vaccine strain. PBMCs were isolated from peripheral blood using a standard Ficoll-Paque protocol. CD4 and CD8 T-cell fractions were isolated with Dynabeads CD4 and CD8 positive selection kits. TriZol was used to extract RNA from bulk PBMCs, CD4 and CD8 fractions, and dextramer-positive and dextramer-negative fractions. Reads for this sample came from an Illumina NovaSeq 6000. TCR cDNA was synthesized by 5'RACE template switching, through which a universal primer site and unique molecular identifiers were introduced. Priming of cDNA synthesis was performed from both the TCR alpha and TCR beta constant segments. Library amplification used two PCR steps, and the second PCR step added sample barcodes and sequencing adapters. Libraries were sequenced on Illumina HiSeq 2500 (2x100 bp) or NovaSeq (2x150 bp). The paper's processing steps were these. Reads were demultiplexed and collapsed into UMI consensus sequences with MIGEC, and V(D)J alignment was performed with MiXCR. Vaccine-responding clonotypes were identified with edgeR using replicate PBMC samples, with FDR below 0.01 and a log2 fold change above 5 up to day 15 being required. Each bulk clonotype received a CD4 or CD8 identity based on whether the sequenced CD4 or CD8 repertoire contained that clonotype at higher abundance. TCRdb's own reprocessing of the public reads used fastp at Q25 and MiXCR and kept productive beta chains. One record per CDR3 amino acid sequence lists the most common genes and DNA. TCRdb assigned the V and J calls; the authors' analysis was not used. The sample table records 150,000 to 200,000 distinct CDR3 sequences; 7% to 10% of these occur just once. Roughly 33% of the sample belongs to the ten largest clones.

On the study overall, not on this receptor specifically: Compared with the primary T-cell response, the secondary T-cell response was weaker but faster, peaking on day 5 rather than day 15. A small share of clonotypes occurred in both CD4 and CD8 compartments, likely arising from convergent recombination. Only two donors were included in the study, so the extent to which the findings can be generalized is limited. Computational filtering was required because FACS-sorted repertoires could contain abundant contaminating clonotypes from the bulk population. Most clones expanded after primary vaccination (roughly 96% of CD4 and around 88% of CD8) were re-detected after the booster, suggesting that broad memory maintenance occurred.

The receptor was derived from a man between 18 and 29 years old who received the YFV17D yellow fever vaccine. Here the chain combines TRBV12-3 or TRBV12-4 and TRBJ2-1; the D segment may tentatively be TRBD1 or TRBD2, each giving 5 matched bases. The source was CD8+ T cells sorted from PBMCs, collected 45 days after the yellow fever booster vaccination. The DNA sequence reads TGTGCCAGCAGTCAGGGACGGATCTACAATGAGCAGTTCTTC. This sequence encodes CASSQGRIYNEQFF.